Included here is one T cell receptor beta chain sequence, with context. Antigen unknown. Around 100,000 TCR templates underwent assay in each sample. The protocol was immunoSEQ multiplex PCR, while the TCRdb copy is restricted to in-frame clones and leaves out a portion. Among 90,000 to 130,000 clones listed, about nine tenths were seen once. These data belong to a study of siplizumab effects on memory and regulatory T cells. The study's findings and limits: Naive T cells appeared more diverse than memory cells and seemed to be major alloresponse contributors. Suppressive function of proliferating Tregs from siplizumab cultures was not confirmed. No naive or memory phenotype could be assigned to roughly 80-97% of proliferating clones.

This sequence was found in a human donor in good health. Material: CD4+ T cells sorted from blood.

The CDR3, as DNA: TGTGCCAGCTCACCGACAGTCGGTACTTCCTACAATGAGCAGTTCTTC. Its translation: CASSPTVGTSYNEQFF. This chain joins TRBV18 and TRBJ2-1; D is possibly TRBD1 (5 bases). Germline V gene lookup returns CDR1 KGHSH and CDR2 LQKENI. The CDR3 contains 16 residues. The V gene lost 3 bases and the J gene lost 1 base, with 13 bases spanning the gap.